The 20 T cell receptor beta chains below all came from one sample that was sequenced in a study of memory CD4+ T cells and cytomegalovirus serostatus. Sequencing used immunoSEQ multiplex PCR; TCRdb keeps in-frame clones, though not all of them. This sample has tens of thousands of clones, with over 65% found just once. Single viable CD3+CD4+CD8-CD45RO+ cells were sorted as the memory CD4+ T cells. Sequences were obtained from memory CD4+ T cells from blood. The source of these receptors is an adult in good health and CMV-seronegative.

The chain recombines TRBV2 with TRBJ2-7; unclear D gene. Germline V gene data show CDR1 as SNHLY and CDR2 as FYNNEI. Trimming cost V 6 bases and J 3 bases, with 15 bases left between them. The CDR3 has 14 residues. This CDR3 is CASSQQSAYYEQYF. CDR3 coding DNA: TGTGCCAGCAGCCAACAGAGTGCATACTACGAGCAGTACTTC.

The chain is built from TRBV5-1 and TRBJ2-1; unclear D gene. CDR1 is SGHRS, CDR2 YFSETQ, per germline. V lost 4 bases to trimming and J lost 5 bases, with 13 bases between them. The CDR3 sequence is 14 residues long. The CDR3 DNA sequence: TGCGCCAGCAGCCCCCCTCGCAGGAACAATGAGCAGTTCTTC. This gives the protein CASSPPRRNNEQFF. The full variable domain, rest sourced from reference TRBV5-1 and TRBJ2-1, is KAGVTQTPRYLIKTRGQQVTLSCSPISGHRSVSWYQQTPGQGLQFLFEYFSETQRNKGNFPGRFSGRQFSNSRSEMNVSTLELGDSALYLCASSPPRRNNEQFFGPGTRLTVL.

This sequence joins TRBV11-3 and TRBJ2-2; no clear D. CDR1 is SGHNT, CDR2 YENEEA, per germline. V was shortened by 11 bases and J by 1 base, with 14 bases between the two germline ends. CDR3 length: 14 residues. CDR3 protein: CALSPAGNTGELFF. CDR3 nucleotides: TGTGCCCTTTCTCCGGCCGGGAACACCGGGGAGCTGTTTTTT. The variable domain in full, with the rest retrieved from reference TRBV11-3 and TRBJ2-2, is EAGVVQSPRYKIIEKKQPVAFWCNPISGHNTLYWYLQNLGQGPELLIRYENEEAVDDSQLPKDRFSAERLKGVDSTLKIQPAELGDSAVYLCALSPAGNTGELFFGEGSRLTVL.

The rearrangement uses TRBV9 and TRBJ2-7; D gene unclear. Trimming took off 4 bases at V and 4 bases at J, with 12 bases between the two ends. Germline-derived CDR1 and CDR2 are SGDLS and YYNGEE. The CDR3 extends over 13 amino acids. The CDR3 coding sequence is TGTGCCAGCAGCCTTGGGGATGGGTACGAGCAGTACTTC. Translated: CASSLGDGYEQYF.

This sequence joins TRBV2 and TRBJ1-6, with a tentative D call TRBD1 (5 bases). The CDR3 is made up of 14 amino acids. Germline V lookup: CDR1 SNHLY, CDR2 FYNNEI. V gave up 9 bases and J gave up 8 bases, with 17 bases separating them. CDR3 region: CASSWTLWDSPLHF. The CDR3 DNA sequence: TGTGCCAGTAGCTGGACACTCTGGGATTCACCCCTCCACTTT.

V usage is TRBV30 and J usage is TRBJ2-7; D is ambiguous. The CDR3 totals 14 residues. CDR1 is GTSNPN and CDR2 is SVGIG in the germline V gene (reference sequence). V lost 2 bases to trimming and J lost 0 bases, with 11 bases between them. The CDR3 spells CAWSTDRTSYEQYF. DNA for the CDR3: TGTGCCTGGAGTACCGACCGGACCTCCTACGAGCAGTACTTC.

In nucleotides, the CDR3 is TGCGCCAGCAGCCAAGATTGGGAGAGGAGGAACACTGAAGCTTTCTTT. Translated: CASSQDWERRNTEAFF. The gene calls are TRBV4-1 and TRBJ1-1; D is unclear. V shed 0 bases and J shed 1 base, with 12 bases lying between them. CDR3 length: 16 amino acids. Germline V gene lookup returns CDR1 MGHRA and CDR2 YSYEKL.

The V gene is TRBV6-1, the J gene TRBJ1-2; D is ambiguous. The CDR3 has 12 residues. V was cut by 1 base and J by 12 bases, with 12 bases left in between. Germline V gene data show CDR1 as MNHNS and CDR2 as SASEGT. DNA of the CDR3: TGTGCCAGCAGTGAAGTGGGTGGTGGGGACACCTTC. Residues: CASSEVGGGDTF.

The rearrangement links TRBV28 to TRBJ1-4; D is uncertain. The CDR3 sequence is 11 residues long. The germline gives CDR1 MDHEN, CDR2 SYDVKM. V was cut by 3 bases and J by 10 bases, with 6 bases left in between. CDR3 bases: TGTGCCAGCAGTTTGGTCGGAAAACTGTTTTTT. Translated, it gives CASSLVGKLFF.

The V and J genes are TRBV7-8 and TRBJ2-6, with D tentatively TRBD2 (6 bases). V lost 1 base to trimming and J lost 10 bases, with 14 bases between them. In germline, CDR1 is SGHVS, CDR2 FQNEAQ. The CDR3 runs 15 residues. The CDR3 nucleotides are TGTGCCAGCAGCTTAGAGGTCCGGCGGGGAAACGTCCTGACTTTC. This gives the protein CASSLEVRRGNVLTF.

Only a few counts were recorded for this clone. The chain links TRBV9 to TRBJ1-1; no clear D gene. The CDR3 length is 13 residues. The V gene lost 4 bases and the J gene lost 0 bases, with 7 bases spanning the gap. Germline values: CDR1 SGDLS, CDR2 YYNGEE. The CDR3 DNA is TGTGCCAGCAGCCGTCTATTGAACACTGAAGCTTTCTTT. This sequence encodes CASSRLLNTEAFF.

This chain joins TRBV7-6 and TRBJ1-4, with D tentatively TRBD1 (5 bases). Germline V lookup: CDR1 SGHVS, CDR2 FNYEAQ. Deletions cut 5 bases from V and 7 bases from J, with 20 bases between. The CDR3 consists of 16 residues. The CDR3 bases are TGTGCCAGCAGCCCCACCGGGTGGGGGACTGGTGAAAAACTGTTTTTT. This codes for CASSPTGWGTGEKLFF.

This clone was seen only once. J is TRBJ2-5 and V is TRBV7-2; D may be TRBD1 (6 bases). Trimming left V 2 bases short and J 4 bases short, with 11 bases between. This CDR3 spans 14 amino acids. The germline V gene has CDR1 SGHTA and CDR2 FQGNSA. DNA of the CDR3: TGTGCCAGCAGCTTACAGGGGATGGGAGAGACCCAGTACTTC. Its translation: CASSLQGMGETQYF. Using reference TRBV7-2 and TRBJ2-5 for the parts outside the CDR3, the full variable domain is GAGVSQSPSNKVTEKGKDVELRCDPISGHTALYWYRQSLGQGLEFLIYFQGNSAPDKSGLPSDRFSAERTGGSVSTLTIQRTQQEDSAVYLCASSLQGMGETQYFGPGTRLLVL.

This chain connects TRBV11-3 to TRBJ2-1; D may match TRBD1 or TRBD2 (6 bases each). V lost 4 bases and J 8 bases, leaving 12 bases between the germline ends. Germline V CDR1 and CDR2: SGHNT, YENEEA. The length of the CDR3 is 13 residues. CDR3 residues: CASSSLGGYEQFF. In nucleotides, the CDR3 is TGTGCCAGCAGCTCTCTAGGGGGGTATGAGCAGTTCTTC.

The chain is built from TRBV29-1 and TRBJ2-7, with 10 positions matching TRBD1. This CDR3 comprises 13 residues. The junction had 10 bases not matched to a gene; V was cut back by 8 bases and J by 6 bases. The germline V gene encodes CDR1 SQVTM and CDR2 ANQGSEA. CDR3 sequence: CSLPGQGFAEQYF. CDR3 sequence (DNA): TGCAGCCTACCGGGACAGGGGTTTGCCGAGCAGTACTTC.

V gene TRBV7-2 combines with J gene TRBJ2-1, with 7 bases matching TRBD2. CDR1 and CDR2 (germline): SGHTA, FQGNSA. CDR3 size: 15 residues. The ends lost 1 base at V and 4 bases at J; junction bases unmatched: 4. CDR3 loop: CASSLGGGRYNEQFF. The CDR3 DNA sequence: TGTGCCAGCAGCTTAGGGGGGGGTCGATACAATGAGCAGTTCTTC.

CDR3 sequence (DNA): TGTGCCAGCAGCTTTAAAGTCCAGAACTCTGGGGCCAACGTCCTGACTTTC. Translation: CASSFKVQNSGANVLTF. The chain links TRBV11-2 to TRBJ2-6; D gene unclear. CDR1 is SGHAT, CDR2 FQNNGV, per germline. This CDR3 contains 17 residues. Trimming removed 3 bases from V and 0 bases from J, with 12 bases in between.

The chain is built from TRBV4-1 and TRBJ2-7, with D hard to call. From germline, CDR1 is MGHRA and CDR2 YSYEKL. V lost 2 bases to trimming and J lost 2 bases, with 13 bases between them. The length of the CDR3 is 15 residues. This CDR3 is CASSQFLSDTYEQYF. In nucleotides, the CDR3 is TGCGCCAGCAGCCAATTCTTGTCGGATACCTACGAGCAGTACTTC.

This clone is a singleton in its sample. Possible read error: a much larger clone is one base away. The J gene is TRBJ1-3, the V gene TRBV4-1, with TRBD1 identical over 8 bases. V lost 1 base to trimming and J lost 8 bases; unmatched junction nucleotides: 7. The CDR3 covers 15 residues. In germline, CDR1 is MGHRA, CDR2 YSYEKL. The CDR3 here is CASSQGQGARDTIYF. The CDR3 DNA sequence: TGCGCCAGCAGCCAAGGGCAGGGGGCACGGGACACCATATATTTT.

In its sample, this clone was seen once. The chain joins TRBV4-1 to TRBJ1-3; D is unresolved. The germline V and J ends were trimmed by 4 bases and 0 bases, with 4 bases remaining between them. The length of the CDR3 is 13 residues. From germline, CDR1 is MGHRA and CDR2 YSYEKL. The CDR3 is CASSRDSGNTIYF. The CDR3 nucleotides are TGCGCCAGCAGCCGTGACTCTGGAAACACCATATATTTT.